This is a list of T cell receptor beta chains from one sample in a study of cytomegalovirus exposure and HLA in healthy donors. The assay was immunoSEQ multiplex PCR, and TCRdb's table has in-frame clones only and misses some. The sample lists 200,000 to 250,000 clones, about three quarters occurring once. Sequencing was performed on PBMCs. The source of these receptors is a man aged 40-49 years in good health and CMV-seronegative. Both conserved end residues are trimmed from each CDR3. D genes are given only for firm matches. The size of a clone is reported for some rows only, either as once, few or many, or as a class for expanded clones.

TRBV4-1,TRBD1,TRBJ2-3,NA,ASSRDRYTDTQY
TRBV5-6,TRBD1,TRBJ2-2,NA,ASSWRDRGSNGELF
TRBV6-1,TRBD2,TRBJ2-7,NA,ASSEIAGGTYEQY
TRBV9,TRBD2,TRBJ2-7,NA,ASSIGLAPSGVHEQY
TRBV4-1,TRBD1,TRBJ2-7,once,ASSHQWDRGTYEQY
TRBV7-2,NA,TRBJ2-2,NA,ASSSSDKTELF
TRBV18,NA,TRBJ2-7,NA,ASSLGSSYEQY
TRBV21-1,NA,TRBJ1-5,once,ASSFLATTGASQPQH
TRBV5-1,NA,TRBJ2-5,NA,ASNVGLQETQY
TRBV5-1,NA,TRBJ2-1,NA,ASSLTSTDEQF
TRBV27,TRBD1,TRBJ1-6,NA,ASSTRDRGSPLH
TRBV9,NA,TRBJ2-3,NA,ASSVGRGWGSNTQY
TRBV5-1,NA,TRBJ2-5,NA,ASSTDSAGDQY
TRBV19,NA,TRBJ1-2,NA,ASSETGLRGYT
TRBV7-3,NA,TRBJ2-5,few,ASSIPPTQY
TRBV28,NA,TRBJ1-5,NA,ASSFRQSNQPQH
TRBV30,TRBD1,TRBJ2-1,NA,AWSVHRGPYNEQF
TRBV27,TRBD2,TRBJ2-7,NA,ASSSGGAGGYEQY
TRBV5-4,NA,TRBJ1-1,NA,ASSLVTQGTEAF
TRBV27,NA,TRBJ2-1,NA,ASSLGATRTYNEQF
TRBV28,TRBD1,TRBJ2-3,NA,ASSAAGQGEDTQY
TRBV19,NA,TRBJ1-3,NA,ASSSDSSFLSGNTIY
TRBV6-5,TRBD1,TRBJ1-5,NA,ASRADRVQPQH
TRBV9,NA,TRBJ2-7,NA,ASSATVTGTIYEQY
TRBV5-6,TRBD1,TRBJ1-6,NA,ASSFRTGEVSPLH
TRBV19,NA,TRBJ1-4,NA,ASSPRAAATNEKLF
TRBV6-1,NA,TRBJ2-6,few,ASSEQGSGANVLT
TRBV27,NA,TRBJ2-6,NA,ASSLNRPSGANVLT
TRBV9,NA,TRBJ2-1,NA,ASSALGDSAGLYNEQF
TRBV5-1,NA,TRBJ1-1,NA,ASSLQDTEAF
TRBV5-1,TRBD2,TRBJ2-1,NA,ASSLRAGGPTNEQF
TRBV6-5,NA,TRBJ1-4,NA,ASRVDRVNEKLF